This TCR beta chain originates from a study of cytomegalovirus exposure and HLA in healthy donors (dated 2017 in TCRdb). In terms of the full investigation: An earlier analysis of some 600 of the donors reported about 280 Gb of sequence data and 95 million to 140 million unique TCR beta sequences obtained from some 200 million T cells. An early release covering roughly 640 HLA-typed donors comprised about 300 gigabases of sequencing data and around 86 million unique TCR sequences. Of the roughly 400 genotyped donors, less than 85% were placed in the genetic ancestry cluster associated with self-reported Caucasian donors. The aim of the study was to test whether cataloging public T cell receptors could identify signatures of past pathogen exposure. The T cell repertoires of under 750 subjects were profiled by immunosequencing and related to cytomegalovirus serostatus. Besides the first cohort of around 700 subjects, a separate validation cohort made up of 120 different subjects was used. To predict cytomegalovirus infection status, the study combined high-throughput TCR immunosequencing, statistical association of individual TCRs with disease status, and machine learning. To study patterns of TCR occurrence, a later analysis re-analyzed previously published TCR beta repertoires from 500 to 850 donors and added high-resolution HLA genotyping. Rather than using new phenotypic data, the later analysis identified candidate immune exposures from TCR beta sequences and from how often those sequences occurred across donors. In an earlier analysis of 500 to 650 of the donors, high-throughput TCR beta sequencing was used to judge whether each TCR beta V gene segment behaved as functional or pseudogenic. Donor age, sex, ethnicity and CMV serostatus were compiled together with the repertoire data. In a later genetic analysis, genome-wide SNP genotypes for about 65% of the roughly 670 donors were used, and that subset was treated as a discovery cohort. Every repertoire in the discovery cohort had been generated on one and the same sequencing platform. HLA typing included class I and class II loci at four-digit resolution. Typing coverage varied by locus: about 620-640 donors for A, B, C, DRB1 and DQB1; around 560 for DQA1; about 590 for DPA1; roughly 450 for DPB1. Roughly five DR-DQ haplotypes were handled as single units for association and clustering, since linkage in the cohort was strong. On average, 235,054 unique TCR beta nucleotide sequences were sequenced per donor among several hundred genotyped donors of the cohort, with roughly 18% of those sequences being non-productive.

On the study overall, not on this receptor specifically: When HLA alleles, especially DR and DQ, strongly co-occurred, attributing TCR associations to individual alleles was difficult. Specific HLA alleles were associated with around 18,000 TCR beta sequences at a false discovery rate of 0.05 in a later analysis. In a later analysis, HLA-associated TCR beta chains showed more clonal expansion and lower generation probabilities than non-associated chains that were equally common. According to a later genetic analysis, donors in an Asian-associated ancestry cluster had fewer N-insertions in productive TCRs than the roughly 660-donor mean. Most TCR sequences were seen in very few donors, while some public TCRs were found in many individuals. In a later analysis, most CMV-associated TCR beta chains were found to appear HLA-restricted, with HLA associations seemingly driven largely by CMV exposure. Several of the top co-occurrence clusters appeared to be linked to parvovirus B19, influenza, CMV and Epstein-Barr virus, according to a later analysis. Broadly in line with IMGT annotations, most TCR beta V segments showed up in productive rearrangements about 87% or about 30% of the time in an earlier analysis of some 590 of the donors. According to a later analysis, TCR association rates differed among HLA loci, with DRB1 alleles showing the most associated TCRs and HLA-C alleles showing the fewest. A group of highly shared sequence variants was considered likely to be a technical artifact of the sequencing pipeline. The authors suggested that the approach could potentially be extended to other disease states and immunological phenotypes. Linkage disequilibrium might explain the correlated functional status among segregating V segments, but an unknown experimental factor could not be excluded. The study gave a list of under 200 TCR beta chains associated with cytomegalovirus. The presence/absence analyses assumed that sequencing depth was roughly uniform across donors, and that assumption may not be true. This cohort had only TCR beta chains sequenced, and the lack of alpha or paired-chain data limited which features could be detected. Some IMGT-functional V segments, including TRBV6-2 and TRBV6-3, could not be distinguished by the 87-base-pair reads and were therefore excluded. Because HLA typing was missing for some donors at each locus, association tests included only the typed subset. CMV serostatus was the only immune exposure information available for the cohort. A further reported finding was that TCR beta sequences accurately predicted the HLA-A and HLA-B alleles for most subjects in the first cohort. Because counts were too low, roughly 18 rarely observed V segments, including chromosome 9 orphons, were left out of the earlier analysis of 587 of the donors. In a later genetic analysis, a missense DCLRE1C variant was associated with V-gene and J-gene trimming of TCR beta chains, and the association was replicated in an independent cohort. A few of the identified cytomegalovirus-associated TCR beta chains were confirmed in vitro to be specific for cytomegalovirus antigens. In both the original and validation cohorts, the classifier was reported to diagnose cytomegalovirus status with high specificity and sensitivity.

To prepare the library, the immunoSEQ multiplex PCR assay was applied. For the multiplex PCR, a mixture combining 60 forward primers for TCR Vbeta segments and 13 reverse primers for TCR Jbeta segments was used. The CDR3 region of rearranged TCR beta genes was amplified from genomic DNA by a multiplex PCR assay. The Illumina HiSeq System was used to sequence the amplified TCR beta libraries as 87-base-pair reads. The authors processed their data as follows. In a later analysis, roughly 80 million unique TCR beta chains were counted across the roughly 670 repertoires, and roughly 11 million of these chains were shared by at least two donors. Raw reads were error-corrected and collapsed into unique sequences by a nearest-neighbor algorithm in which closely related sequences were merged to remove PCR and sequencing errors. Alignment of CDR3 sequences to IMGT reference sequences was used to assign V, D and J gene segments. For a sequence to be retained, a match of at least six nucleotides was required to both a V gene segment and a J gene segment. A rearrangement was called productive if the CDR3 had no stop codons and remained in frame with V and J, and every other rearrangement was called non-productive. CDR3 was defined according to IMGT convention as the region running from the second conserved V-encoded cysteine to the conserved J-encoded phenylalanine. In an earlier analysis of approximately 500 of the donors, sequences lacking an unambiguous match to a single V gene segment were excluded. An earlier analysis of a few hundred of the donors called V segments functional above 56.7% productive rearrangements and segregating when the between-donor standard deviation exceeded 5%. A statistical classification framework was built for diagnosing cytomegalovirus status from the catalog of TCR beta chain sequences. In a later analysis, TCR nucleotide sequences were compared against IMGT/GENE-DB human TR gene sequences so that V and J genes could be assigned. In a later analysis, CDR3 sequences and most-parsimonious VDJ recombination scenarios were assigned using the TCRdist pipeline. In a later analysis, each TCR beta chain was defined by its CDR3 amino acid sequence together with its V-gene family, and reads lacking a unique V-gene family were excluded. As a way to deal with suspected cross-contamination and a sequencing artifact, a later analysis dropped 640 or so nucleotide sequences that were highly shared and had low generation probability. For each public chain, a later analysis derived a clonal expansion index from normalized ranks of inferred template counts within each repertoire. Generation probabilities in a later analysis came from a VDJ recombination model fitted to out-of-frame rearrangements, and those results were checked against IGoR. Hypergeometric tests were used in a later analysis to score TCR-TCR, TCR-HLA and TCR-CMV co-occurrence, with a repertoire-size bias correction applied to the TCR pairs. A later analysis estimated false discovery rates by permuting HLA or CMV assignments 20 times. A later analysis grouped co-occurring TCRs with DBSCAN, adding TCRdist sequence similarity when clustering within HLA-allele-positive subsets. For co-occurrence clustering, repertoires with fewer than 30,000 or more than 120,000 public chains were excluded, along with five or six repertoires with anomalous nucleotide sharing. Not all clones reach the TCRdb copy of this immuneACCESS table, which keeps in-frame sequences only. Checked studies attribute under half of the gap to unresolved V genes and leave the rest unexplained. V, J and clone size are those of that table, while D and trimming were read from the DNA. Counted in this sample were about 260,000 clones; about 83% of them appeared once. The ten largest make up 2% of the sample.

For CDR1 and CDR2, the germline V gene (reference sequence) lists MNHNY and SVGAGI. The CDR3 sequence holds 15 residues, the cysteine and phenylalanine included. The read is trimmed to its CDR3 DNA, 45 bases read in frame from base 1. V is reduced by 7 bases and J by 4 bases, leaving a spacing of 16 bases between them. About this clone: The antigen it recognizes is unknown. No quality values exist for individual bases; no much larger clone is one base distant.

The cohort comprised some 700 healthy bone marrow donors. At the time of sampling, all cohort members were nominally healthy, though unrecorded immune exposures were likely present. The donor was CMV seropositive and belonged to the group of 250 to 350 seropositive cohort members. Every donor gave a peripheral blood sample, and the peripheral blood mononuclear cells from that sample were used for TCR beta sequencing. The Qiagen DNeasy Blood Extraction Kit was used to extract genomic DNA from the blood cell samples. In this chain, TRBV6-6 is recombined with TRBJ2-2, with TRBD2 as a weak D call on 6 bases. Material for sequencing was PBMCs. The origin of this receptor is a woman between 40 and 55 years old in good health and CMV-seropositive. In nucleotides, the sequence is TGTGCCAGCACTTCCCCGGGAGAGGGCACCGGGGAGCTGTTTTTT. Protein translation: CASTSPGEGTGELFF.